This TCR beta chain was sequenced during a study of T cell changes during pregnancy in multiple sclerosis. TCRdb's copy holds only in-frame clones and misses some; the assay was immunoSEQ multiplex PCR. This table has roughly 32,000 clones, approximately 90% appearing once. This clone was seen a handful of times. CDR3 length: 15 residues. V lost 3 bases and J lost 5; bases outside the gene matches: 6. Germline CDR1 and CDR2: SGDLS and YYNGEE. Here the sequenced sample was CD8+ T cells from peripheral blood mononuclear cells, taken in the third trimester of pregnancy. The receptor was isolated from a female donor with multiple sclerosis, enrolled in a pregnancy study. The chain links TRBV9 to TRBJ1-5; the match to TRBD1 covers 9 bases. The CDR3 loop is CASSAWDRVDQPQHF. DNA for the CDR3: TGTGCCAGCAGCGCGTGGGACAGGGTTGATCAGCCCCAGCATTTT.